The text below deals with one T cell receptor beta chain. The sample originates from a study of blood T cell repertoires in COVID-19. Study background: Sources were T cells, B-cell-depleted T cells, or PBMCs; the material itself was cDNA or gDNA.

In the authors' methods: Reference gene primer amplification gave estimated nucleated cell counts. The protocol was immunoSEQ multiplex PCR, while the TCRdb copy is restricted to in-frame clones and leaves out a portion. V, J and clone size are those of that table, while D and trimming were read from the DNA. The sample comprises 300,000 to 350,000 clones, 75% to 95% of which are singletons, and 6.5% to 8% rests with the top ten. Germline V gene data show CDR1 as MGHDK and CDR2 as SYGVNS. The CDR3 runs to 14 residues. V lost 3 bases to trimming and J lost 2 bases; unmatched junction nucleotides: 1. The sequenced material came from peripheral blood. V gene TRBV25-1 combines with J gene TRBJ2-1; TRBD1 agrees at 7 bases. This clonotype was sampled from a woman aged 25 to 39 with COVID-19, enrolled during active disease. The CDR3 reads CASSEGTAYNEQFF. The CDR3 DNA is TGTGCCAGCAGTGAGGGGACAGCCTACAATGAGCAGTTCTTC.